One sample yielded the 14 T cell receptor beta chains listed below, sequenced in a study of neurological immune-mediated disorders. TCRdb used MiXCR to reprocess the 5' RACE reads, holding one entry per CDR3 protein. Of more than 30,000 distinct CDR3 sequences in the sample, approximately 4.5% were seen once. Source material: PBMCs. These receptors were taken from a man between 18 and 35 years old in good health.

The sample holds a few counts of this clonotype. This chain connects TRBV5-1 to TRBJ2-3, with unresolved D. Deletions cut 6 bases from V and 1 base from J, with 12 bases between. CDR1 and CDR2 from the germline V gene are SGHRS and YFSETQ. CDR3 size: 14 residues. CDR3 sequence (DNA): TGCGCCAGCACCTCGAATGAAGGCACAGATACGCAGTATTTT. Its translation: CASTSNEGTDTQYF.

This clonotype was detected ten times or more. The V and J genes are TRBV6-6 and TRBJ2-3; D possibly corresponds to TRBD1 (5 bases). Trimming left V 2 bases short and J 4 bases short, with 7 bases between. CDR1 MNHNY and CDR2 SVGAGI come from the germline V gene (reference sequence). The CDR3 runs 13 residues. CDR3 region: CASSYGAPDTQYF. Here the CDR3 DNA reads TGTGCCAGCAGTTACGGGGCGCCAGATACGCAGTATTTT.

This clonotype was counted ten times or more. The chain is built from TRBV20-1 and TRBJ2-1; TRBD2 matches at 11 bases. V was pared by 3 bases and J by 3 bases, with 10 bases of the junction left unmatched. The germline gives CDR1 DFQATT, CDR2 SNEGSKA (reference sequence). This CDR3 comprises 17 residues. CDR3 in DNA: TGCAGTGCTAGGGTCTATTTAGCGGGGGGGCGCTACAATGAGCAGTTCTTC. It encodes CSARVYLAGGRYNEQFF.

The table lists this clonotype with many counts. The chain has TRBV29-1 and TRBJ1-1, with a possible D match to TRBD1 (6 bases). V dropped 4 bases and J dropped 0 bases, with 12 bases sitting between them. The CDR3 is 14 residues long. Germline-derived CDR1 and CDR2 are SQVTM and ANQGSEA. For the CDR3, the DNA is TGCAGCGTTGTGGGCAGGGGATTGAACACTGAAGCTTTCTTT. Translated, it gives CSVVGRGLNTEAFF. The full variable domain, completed using reference TRBV29-1 and TRBJ1-1, is SAVISQKPSRDICQRGTSLTIQCQVDSQVTMMFWYRQQPGQSLTLIATANQGSEATYESGFVIDKFPISRPNLTFSTLTVSNMSPEDSSIYLCSVVGRGLNTEAFFGQGTRLTVV.

This clonotype was counted at least ten times. This sequence joins TRBV7-6 and TRBJ1-1, with a weak D call TRBD1 (5 bases). In germline, CDR1 is SGHVS, CDR2 FNYEAQ. Trimming shortened V by 1 base and J by 4 bases, and 7 bases separated the two germline ends. This CDR3 spans 13 amino acids. Here the CDR3 reads CASSLEGFTEAFF. The DNA for the CDR3 is TGTGCCAGCAGCTTAGAGGGGTTCACTGAAGCTTTCTTT.

At least ten counts were recorded for this clonotype. V gene TRBV9 combines with J gene TRBJ1-1; D perhaps matches TRBD1 (6 bases). The CDR3 consists of 15 residues. The ends were cut back, 0 bases at V and 2 bases at J, with 11 bases in the middle. CDR1 is SGDLS, CDR2 YYNGEE, per germline. CDR3 amino acids: CASSVEGGSNTEAFF. The CDR3 DNA follows: TGTGCCAGCAGCGTAGAGGGGGGATCCAACACTGAAGCTTTCTTT.

This clonotype has ten or more counts. This sequence joins TRBV7-2 and TRBJ1-5; weak D call: TRBD1 (5 bases). V lost 3 bases and J lost 9, with 21 bases in between. CDR3 length: 16 amino acids. Germline V gene sequence: CDR1 SGHTA, CDR2 FQGNSA. The CDR3 is CASSFSPRDGGSPQHF. The CDR3 DNA reads as TGTGCCAGCAGCTTTTCCCCCCGGGACGGAGGTTCGCCCCAGCATTTT.

There are many counts of this clonotype. The chain is built from TRBV5-1 and TRBJ2-3; tentatively, D is TRBD1 (6 bases). With 2 bases removed from V and 3 bases from J, the gap between germline ends came to 13 bases. CDR3 length: 15 amino acids. Germline loops: CDR1 SGHRS, CDR2 YFSETQ. The CDR3 loop reads CASSFAAGETDTQYF. DNA for the CDR3: TGCGCCAGCAGCTTCGCGGCAGGGGAGACAGATACGCAGTATTTT.

Ten or more counts support this clonotype. V gene TRBV20-1 combines with J gene TRBJ1-2, with D possibly matching TRBD1 (6 bases). Germline CDR1 reads DFQATT; CDR2 reads SNEGSKA (reference sequence). Trimming left V 1 base short and J 0 bases short, with 18 bases between. The CDR3 is 17 amino acids. The CDR3 DNA follows: TGCAGTGCTAGAGCGGGGGGCAGGGAAGTCGCTAACTATGGCTACACCTTC. As protein: CSARAGGREVANYGYTF.

At least ten counts were recorded for this clonotype. The rearrangement links TRBV9 to TRBJ2-3; D possibly corresponds to TRBD2 (7 bases). This CDR3 is 15 amino acids long. With 6 bases removed from V and 9 bases from J, the gap between germline ends came to 23 bases. Germline loops: CDR1 SGDLS, CDR2 YYNGEE. This CDR3 is CASTQEGGRGATQYF. The CDR3 coding sequence is TGTGCCAGCACCCAGGAGGGGGGCCGGGGGGCGACGCAGTATTTT.

This clonotype was detected many times. The chain links TRBV6-6 to TRBJ1-5, with 7 bases matching TRBD1. Germline CDR1 MNHNY, CDR2 SVGAGI (reference sequence). The CDR3 contains 19 residues. Trimming cost V 6 bases and J 4 bases; bases outside gene matches: 21. The CDR3 sequence: CASSTLYVGTDTFNQPQHF. The CDR3 DNA follows: TGTGCCAGCAGCACCCTTTACGTGGGGACAGATACATTTAATCAGCCCCAGCATTTT.

In this sample, this clonotype turned up many times. V and J are TRBV7-8 and TRBJ2-1; TRBD1 matches 7 bases. CDR3 size: 16 residues. Trimming removed 5 bases from V and 3 bases from J; junction bases left unmatched: 10. From germline, CDR1 is SGHVS and CDR2 FQNEAQ. The CDR3 DNA follows: TGTGCCAGCAGCACAGGGGCACGAGGACGCTACAATGAGCAGTTCTTC. Protein sequence: CASSTGARGRYNEQFF.

The sample holds many counts of this clonotype. DNA for the CDR3: TGCGCCAGCAGCCAAGATCACGGGACCGTCGCCTACGAGCAGTACTTC. As protein: CASSQDHGTVAYEQYF. The chain recombines TRBV4-3 with TRBJ2-7, with D perhaps given as TRBD1 or TRBD2 (5 bases each). V lost 0 bases to trimming and J lost 2 bases, with 14 bases between them. Looked up from germline, CDR1 is LGHNA and CDR2 is YSLEER. The CDR3 covers 16 residues.

Ten or more counts support this clonotype. The rearrangement links TRBV2 to TRBJ1-1; TRBD1 is a possible D gene (6 bases). This CDR3 region has 15 residues. Germline V gives CDR1 SNHLY, CDR2 FYNNEI. Trimming pared 5 bases from V and 2 bases from J, leaving 15 bases between. This chain's CDR3 is CASSSERGINTEAFF. The CDR3 DNA is TGTGCCAGCAGTAGTGAAAGGGGGATCAACACTGAAGCTTTCTTT.